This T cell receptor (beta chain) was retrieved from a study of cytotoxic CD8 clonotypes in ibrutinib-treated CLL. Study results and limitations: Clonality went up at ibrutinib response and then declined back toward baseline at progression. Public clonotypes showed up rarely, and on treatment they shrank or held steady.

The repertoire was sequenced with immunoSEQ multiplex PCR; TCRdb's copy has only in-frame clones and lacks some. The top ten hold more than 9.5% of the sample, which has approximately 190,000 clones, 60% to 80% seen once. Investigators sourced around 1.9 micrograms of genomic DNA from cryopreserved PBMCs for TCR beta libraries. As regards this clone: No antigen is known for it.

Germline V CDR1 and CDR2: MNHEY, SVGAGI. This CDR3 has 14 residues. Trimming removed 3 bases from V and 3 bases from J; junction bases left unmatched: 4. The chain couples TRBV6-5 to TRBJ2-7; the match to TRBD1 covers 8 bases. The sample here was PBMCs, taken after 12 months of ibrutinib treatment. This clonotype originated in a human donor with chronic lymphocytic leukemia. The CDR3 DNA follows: TGTGCCAGCAGTTATGACAGGGGCCGCTACGAGCAGTACTTC. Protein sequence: CASSYDRGRYEQYF.